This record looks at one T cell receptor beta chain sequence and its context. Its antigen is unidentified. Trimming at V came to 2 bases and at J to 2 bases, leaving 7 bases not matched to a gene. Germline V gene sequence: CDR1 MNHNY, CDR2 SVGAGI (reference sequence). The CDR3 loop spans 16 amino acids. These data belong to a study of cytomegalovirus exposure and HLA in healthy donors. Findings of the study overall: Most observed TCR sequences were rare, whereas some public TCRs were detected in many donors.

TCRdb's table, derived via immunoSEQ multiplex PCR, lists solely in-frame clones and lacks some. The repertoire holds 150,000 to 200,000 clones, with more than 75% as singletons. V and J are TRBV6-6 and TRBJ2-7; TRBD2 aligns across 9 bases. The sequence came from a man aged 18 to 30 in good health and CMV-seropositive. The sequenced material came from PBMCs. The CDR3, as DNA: TGTGCCAGCAGTTACGGGGGCGGGAGGGCAACCTACGAGCAGTACTTC. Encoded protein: CASSYGGGRATYEQYF.